One and the same sample provided the 22 T cell receptor beta chains below, sequenced in a study of identical twins. TCRdb passed the 5' RACE reads through MiXCR, listing each CDR3 protein once. The sample comprises some 1,600,000 distinct CDR3 sequences, around 33% of which are singletons, and about 0.3% rests with the top ten. Material for sequencing was cord blood. The source is a newborn girl in good health.

CDR3 nucleotide sequence: TGTGCCAGCAGCCACCTACGGAATAGCGCGGAGAAGGAGACCCAGTACTTC. Amino acid sequence: CASSHLRNSAEKETQYF. V usage is TRBV3-1 and J usage is TRBJ2-7; D may be TRBD2 (5 bases). The DNA end favors TRBJ2-5, so the J call may be wrong. Germline V gene lookup returns CDR1 LGHDT and CDR2 YNNKEL (reference sequence). The CDR3 spans 17 residues.

The rearrangement uses TRBV20-1 and TRBJ2-1; 11 bases map to TRBD2. The CDR3 has 15 amino acids. Losses at the gene ends were 0 bases for V and 11 bases for J; bases not matched to a gene: 9. CDR1 and CDR2 from the germline V gene are DFQATT and SNEGSKA (reference sequence). CDR3 residues: CSARDSTSGGGKQFF. The CDR3 DNA is TGCAGTGCTAGAGATAGTACTAGCGGGGGCGGGAAGCAGTTCTTC.

The V call is TRBV20-1, the J call TRBJ2-1; D perhaps matches TRBD2 (7 bases). Per germline, CDR1 DFQATT and CDR2 SNEGSKA (reference sequence). The V gene lost 1 base and the J gene lost 0 bases, with 10 bases spanning the gap. The CDR3 is 15 amino acids. CDR3 residues: CSARGGGRSYNEQFF. The DNA of the CDR3 is TGCAGTGCTAGAGGGGGGGGGCGCTCCTACAATGAGCAGTTCTTC.

This clonotype was seen a few times. The chain recombines TRBV4-1 with TRBJ1-1, with no clear D. The CDR3 totals 13 residues. V was shortened by 2 bases and J by 6 bases, with 10 bases between the two germline ends. Germline CDR1 MGHRA, CDR2 YSYEKL. CDR3 coding DNA: TGCGCCAGCAGCCAATACGTATTCGCTGAAGCTTTCTTT. Its translation: CASSQYVFAEAFF.

DNA for the CDR3: TGTGCCAGCAGCCCAGGGGACACCACCTACGAGCAGTACTTC. This translates into CASSPGDTTYEQYF. The chain links TRBV12-3 or TRBV12-4 to TRBJ2-7, with a tentative D call TRBD1 (6 bases). V was trimmed by 6 bases and J by 2 bases, leaving 14 bases between them. The CDR3 covers 14 residues.

The chain recombines TRBV6-1 with TRBJ1-2; D is possibly TRBD1 (5 bases). This CDR3 has 14 residues. Germline loops: CDR1 MNHNS, CDR2 SASEGT. V lost 1 base and J lost 10, with 16 bases in between. Here the CDR3 reads CASSEEAGLYAYTF. The CDR3 nucleotides are TGTGCCAGCAGTGAAGAGGCGGGACTCTACGCCTACACCTTC.

This clonotype was detected only a few times. The V call is TRBV2, the J call TRBJ1-5; D is unresolved. The CDR3 extends over 14 amino acids. Between the trimmed V and J ends, which lost 3 bases and 0 bases, there was a span of 6 bases. Germline CDR1 is SNHLY and CDR2 is FYNNEI. The CDR3 nucleotides are TGTGCCAGCAGTGATCTGTTTAGCAATCAGCCCCAGCATTTT. Its translation: CASSDLFSNQPQHF.

The V gene is TRBV20-1, the J gene TRBJ1-2; D unclear. The germline V gene encodes CDR1 DFQATT and CDR2 SNEGSKA (reference sequence). With 1 base removed from V and 3 bases from J, the gap between germline ends came to 15 bases. The CDR3 covers 15 residues. The CDR3 DNA reads as TGCAGTGCTAGAGCACCGGGAGCATGGGACTATGGCTACACCTTC. It codes for CSARAPGAWDYGYTF.

This clonotype was picked up a small number of times. The chain combines TRBV15 with TRBJ2-5; possible D gene TRBD1, 5 bases. The end of the DNA aligns better with TRBJ2-7, so the J call may be wrong. Per the germline V gene, CDR1 is LNHNV and CDR2 is YYDKDF (reference sequence). The CDR3 sequence is 13 residues long. The CDR3 region is CATSRARTYEQYF. The CDR3 nucleotides read TGTGCCACCAGCAGAGCTAGGACATACGAGCAGTACTTC.

As to this clonotype: The junction departs from germline at one end; a sequencing error may be responsible. The chain is built from TRBV27 and TRBJ2-3; 7 bases line up with TRBD1. CDR1 is MNHEY, CDR2 SMNVEV, per germline (reference sequence). The CDR3 spans 15 residues. DNA for the CDR3: TGTGCCAGCAGATTAGTGGGACAGCTCACAGGTACGCAGTATTTT. Protein: CASRLVGQLTGTQYF.

This clonotype was counted at least ten times. The V call is TRBV25-1, the J call TRBJ2-7; D unclear. The V and J ends lost 3 bases and 3 bases respectively, with 3 bases between them. Germline CDR1 and CDR2: MGHDK and SYGVNS. The CDR3 is 11 residues long. CDR3 region: CASSDNYEQYF. In DNA, the CDR3 is TGTGCCAGCAGTGACAACTACGAGCAGTACTTC.

The chain combines TRBV5-1 with TRBJ2-5, with TRBD1 matching over 7 bases. The CDR3 loop spans 15 amino acids. The V gene end was trimmed by 1 base and the J gene end by 5 bases; junction bases not matched to a gene: 8. The germline CDR1 and CDR2 sequences are SGHRS and YFSETQ. CDR3 residues: CASSLTRTGLETQYF. The DNA for the CDR3 is TGCGCCAGCAGCTTGACCCGGACAGGTTTGGAGACCCAGTACTTC.

The chain joins TRBV18 to TRBJ1-5; 9 nucleotides line up with TRBD1. This CDR3 has 16 amino acids. J lost 1 base, V lost 3 bases, and 4 bases had no gene match. Germline V gives CDR1 KGHSH, CDR2 LQKENI. This CDR3 reads CASSPGTGLSNQPQHF. In nucleotides, the CDR3 is TGTGCCAGCTCACCCGGGACAGGGTTAAGCAATCAGCCCCAGCATTTT.

The chain has TRBV7-2 and TRBJ2-5; unclear D gene. Trimming shortened V by 2 bases and J by 1 base, and 11 bases separated the two germline ends. Germline values: CDR1 SGHTA, CDR2 FQGNSA. The CDR3 length is 15 residues. CDR3 bases: TGTGCCAGCAGCTTACGGGCGGAACTCCAAGAGACCCAGTACTTC. Protein product: CASSLRAELQETQYF.

Comments on this clonotype: At one end the junction does not follow the germline gene, possibly because of a read error. This sequence joins TRBV2 and TRBJ2-7, with D perhaps matching TRBD2 (8 bases). From germline, CDR1 is SNHLY and CDR2 FYNNEI. The CDR3 is 15 residues long. CDR3: CASRAPGLGGYEPAF. The CDR3, as DNA: TGTGCCAGCAGGGCCCCGGGACTAGGGGGCTACGAGCCAGCATTC.

This clonotype showed up just a few times. V and J are TRBV20-1 and TRBJ1-1; D perhaps matches TRBD1 (6 bases). The CDR3 consists of 15 residues. Trimming removed 4 bases from V and 0 bases from J, with 15 bases in between. From germline, CDR1 is DFQATT and CDR2 SNEGSKA (reference sequence). The DNA of the CDR3 is TGCAGTGCTACCCCGGAGGCAGGGGTGAACACTGAAGCTTTCTTT. Translated, it gives CSATPEAGVNTEAFF.

This chain joins TRBV4-2 and TRBJ2-3, with TRBD2 matching 13 bases. Trimming at V came to 1 base and at J to 1 base, leaving 5 bases not matched to a gene. CDR1 and CDR2 from the germline V gene are LGHNA and YNFKEQ. The CDR3 consists of 18 residues. CDR3 bases: TGTGCCAGCAGCCAAGGATCCGGACTAGCGGGGGGCACAGATACGCAGTATTTT. This sequence encodes CASSQGSGLAGGTDTQYF.

The CDR3 nucleotides read TGTGCCAGCAGTGGGGCAGGGATGGATTCACCCCTCCACTTT. This sequence encodes CASSGAGMDSPLHF. The gene calls are TRBV2 and TRBJ1-6; possible D gene TRBD1, 5 bases. The V and J ends lost 4 bases and 8 bases respectively, with 12 bases between them. Looked up from germline, CDR1 is SNHLY and CDR2 is FYNNEI. There are 14 residues in the CDR3.

The rearrangement uses TRBV3-1 and TRBJ2-7; 10 bases agree with TRBD1. This CDR3 spans 14 amino acids. In germline, CDR1 is LGHDT, CDR2 YNNKEL (reference sequence). Trimming at V came to 5 bases and at J to 3 bases, leaving 4 bases not matched to a gene. The CDR3 coding sequence is TGTGCCAGCAGCTCGACAGGGGGCCGCTACGAGCAGTACTTC. It translates to CASSSTGGRYEQYF.

The V call is TRBV24-1, the J call TRBJ2-1; D is perhaps TRBD1 (6 bases). Germline V gene lookup returns CDR1 KGHDR and CDR2 SFDVKD. The CDR3 is 14 residues long. Trimming cost V 1 base and J 6 bases, with 9 bases left between them. The CDR3 DNA sequence: TGTGCCACCAGTGATTTTGAAGGGGGCAATGAGCAGTTCTTC. It encodes CATSDFEGGNEQFF.

The rearrangement uses TRBV12-3 or TRBV12-4 and TRBJ2-7, with 7 bases aligning to TRBD2. V gave up 2 bases and J gave up 2 bases; unmatched junction bases: 9. The CDR3 consists of 16 residues. CDR3 bases: TGTGCCAGCAGTTTACAAGGACTAGTGGGACCCTACGAGCAGTACTTC. Translating it yields CASSLQGLVGPYEQYF.

This clonotype was picked up many times. The J gene is TRBJ2-3, the V gene TRBV28, with D possibly TRBD2 on 6 matching bases. The CDR3 extends over 14 amino acids. The germline V gene encodes CDR1 MDHEN and CDR2 SYDVKM. The germline V and J ends were trimmed by 5 bases and 3 bases, with 12 bases remaining between them. CDR3 bases: TGTGCCAGCAGTCTTAGCGGAGTAACAGATACGCAGTATTTT. Its translation: CASSLSGVTDTQYF.